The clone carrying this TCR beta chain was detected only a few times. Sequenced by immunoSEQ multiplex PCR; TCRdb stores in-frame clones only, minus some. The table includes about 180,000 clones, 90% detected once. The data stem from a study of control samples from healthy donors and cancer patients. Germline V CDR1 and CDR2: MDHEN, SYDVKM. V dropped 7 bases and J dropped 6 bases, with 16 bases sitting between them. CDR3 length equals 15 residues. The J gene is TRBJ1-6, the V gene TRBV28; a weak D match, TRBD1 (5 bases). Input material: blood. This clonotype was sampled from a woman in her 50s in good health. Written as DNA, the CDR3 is TGTGCCAGCACCCGGACGGGGGGAGGTAATTCACCCCTCCACTTT. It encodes CASTRTGGGNSPLHF.